This TCR beta chain was identified during a study of blood T cell repertoires in COVID-19. Profiled with immunoSEQ multiplex PCR; TCRdb holds only in-frame clones, not every one. The repertoire holds roughly 340,000 clones, with about 90% as singletons. This clone was seen a single time. Trimming shortened V by 5 bases and J by 1 base, and 9 bases separated the two germline ends. Germline CDR1 reads PRHDT; CDR2 reads FYEKMQ (reference sequence). This CDR3 is 14 amino acids long. The chain employs TRBV13 and TRBJ1-5; perhaps TRBD1 as D (5 bases). The receptor's source is a woman aged 70 to 79 with COVID-19, enrolled during active disease. Sequenced: peripheral blood. The CDR3 protein is CASSLRGSNQPQHF. CDR3 bases: TGTGCCAGCAGCCTACGGGGGAGCAATCAGCCCCAGCATTTT. Supplemented by reference TRBV13 and TRBJ1-5, the full variable domain reads AAGVIQSPRHLIKEKRETATLKCYPIPRHDTVYWYQQGPGQDPQFLISFYEKMQSDKGSIPDRFSAQQFSDYHSELNMSSLELGDSALYFCASSLRGSNQPQHFGDGTRLSIL.